The 9 T cell receptor beta chains below were found in one sample sequenced in a study of Ad26.COV2.S vaccination and SARS-CoV-2 variants. Documented treatment: 15 to 20 received Ad26.COV2.S at low or high dose, single or two shots; 5 received placebo; per-sample allocation not given. Day 63 after the first vaccine or placebo injection was the time point for sampling. The data were produced by immunoSEQ multiplex PCR, yet TCRdb's version contains in-frame clones alone and is incomplete. The table records 350,000 to 500,000 clones, roughly 91% of them present only once. Sequencing was performed on peripheral blood, taken in a trial of Ad26.COV2.S vaccine versus placebo. These receptors were taken from a person between 18 and 60 years old who received the Ad26.COV2.S COVID-19 vaccine or a placebo.

This clone appeared a few times. The V gene is TRBV7-2, the J gene TRBJ1-5; unclear D gene. Germline CDR1 reads SGHTA; CDR2 reads FQGNSA. V was pared by 0 bases and J by 7 bases, with 13 bases between. The length of the CDR3 is 15 residues. CDR3 coding DNA: TGTGCCAGCAGCTTAGCACCAGTGAGGTCGCAGCCCCAGCATTTT. It encodes CASSLAPVRSQPQHF. The whole variable domain, remainder taken from reference TRBV7-2 and TRBJ1-5, is GAGVSQSPSNKVTEKGKDVELRCDPISGHTALYWYRQSLGQGLEFLIYFQGNSAPDKSGLPSDRFSAERTGGSVSTLTIQRTQQEDSAVYLCASSLAPVRSQPQHFGDGTRLSIL.

V gene TRBV5-1 combines with J gene TRBJ2-7; maybe TRBD1 (6 bases). This CDR3 region has 12 residues. Germline assignment: CDR1 SGHRS and CDR2 YFSETQ. The V and J ends lost 5 bases and 5 bases respectively, with 11 bases between them. The CDR3 loop reads CASSSQGNEQYF. The CDR3 bases are TGCGCCAGCAGTTCACAGGGCAACGAGCAGTACTTC.

This clone showed up just once. The chain is built from TRBV28 and TRBJ2-2, with TRBD1 matching 7 bases. The V and J ends lost 7 bases and 1 base, in that order; junction bases with no gene match: 3. The CDR3 loop spans 14 amino acids. CDR1 and CDR2 from the germline V gene are MDHEN and SYDVKM. CDR3 DNA: TGTGCCAGCAAGGACAGGCAGAACACCGGGGAGCTGTTTTTT. Its protein product is CASKDRQNTGELFF.

The CDR3 loop is CASSPWTGGWGFEAFF. The CDR3 DNA sequence: TGTGCCAGTAGTCCGTGGACAGGGGGCTGGGGATTTGAAGCTTTCTTT. V gene TRBV19 combines with J gene TRBJ1-1, with TRBD1 matching 11 bases. Per germline, CDR1 LNHDA and CDR2 SQIVND (reference sequence). Germline trimming cut 5 bases from V and 7 bases from J; bases unmatched to any gene: 12. The CDR3 loop spans 16 amino acids.

The chain carries TRBV19 and TRBJ2-6; D perhaps matches TRBD1 (6 bases). Deletions cut 6 bases from V and 7 bases from J, with 16 bases between. The CDR3 runs to 15 residues. Germline V gives CDR1 LNHDA, CDR2 SQIVND (reference sequence). CDR3: CASSHRVSEANVLTF. In DNA, the CDR3 is TGTGCCAGTAGCCACAGGGTCTCTGAAGCCAACGTCCTGACTTTC.

The gene calls are TRBV7-9 and TRBJ1-2, with 7 positions matching TRBD1. This CDR3 contains 13 residues. Germline loops: CDR1 SEHNR, CDR2 FQNEAQ (reference sequence). V was pared by 7 bases and J by 4 bases, with 6 bases of the junction left unmatched. In DNA form, the CDR3 reads TGTGCCAGCACCACGGACAGGATCTATGGCTACACCTTC. This sequence encodes CASTTDRIYGYTF.

The rearrangement links TRBV19 to TRBJ2-1, with 7 nucleotides matching TRBD1. Trimming removed 3 bases from V and 2 bases from J; junction bases left unmatched: 10. CDR3 size: 17 residues. Germline V gives CDR1 LNHDA, CDR2 SQIVND (reference sequence). CDR3 protein: CASSMRGRGNTYNEQFF. CDR3 coding DNA: TGTGCCAGTAGTATGAGGGGCAGGGGGAATACCTACAATGAGCAGTTCTTC.

V and J are TRBV2 and TRBJ2-7; no definite D call. This CDR3 contains 12 residues. Per germline, CDR1 SNHLY and CDR2 FYNNEI. Between the trimmed V and J ends, which lost 3 bases and 6 bases, there was a span of 9 bases. CDR3 in DNA: TGTGCCAGCAGTGATTTTAGTTTCGAGCAGTACTTC. Translation gives CASSDFSFEQYF.

The rearrangement uses TRBV14 and TRBJ2-3; the match to TRBD2 covers 9 bases. Unmatched junction bases numbered 17, after V lost 1 base and J lost 6 bases. CDR1 and CDR2 (germline): SGHDN, FVKESK. There are 19 residues in the CDR3. The chain's CDR3 is CASSQVVPVLAGVGDTQYF. The DNA for the CDR3 is TGTGCCAGCAGCCAAGTTGTTCCGGTCTTAGCGGGAGTTGGTGATACGCAGTATTTT.